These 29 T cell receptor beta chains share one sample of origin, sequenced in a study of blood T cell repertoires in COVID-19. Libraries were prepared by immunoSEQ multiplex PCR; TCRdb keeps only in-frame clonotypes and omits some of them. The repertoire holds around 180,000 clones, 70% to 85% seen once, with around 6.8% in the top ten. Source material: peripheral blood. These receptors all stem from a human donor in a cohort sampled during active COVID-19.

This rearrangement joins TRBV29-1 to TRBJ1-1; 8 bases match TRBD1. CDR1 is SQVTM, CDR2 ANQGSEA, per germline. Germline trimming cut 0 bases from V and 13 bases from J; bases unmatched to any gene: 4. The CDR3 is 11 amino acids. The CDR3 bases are TGCAGCGTTGAAGAGGCGGGACAGGATTTCTTT. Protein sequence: CSVEEAGQDFF.

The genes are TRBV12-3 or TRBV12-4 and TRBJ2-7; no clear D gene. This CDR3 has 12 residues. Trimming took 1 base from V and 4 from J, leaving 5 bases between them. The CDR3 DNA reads TGTGCCAGCAGTTTAGAAGCATACGAGCAGTACTTC. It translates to CASSLEAYEQYF.

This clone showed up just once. The CDR3, as DNA: TGTGCCAGCAGTCCGATCGGGGGCTCCTACGAGCAGTACTTC. This sequence encodes CASSPIGGSYEQYF. V gene TRBV6-5 combines with J gene TRBJ2-7; possibly TRBD2 for D (6 bases). Germline CDR1 and CDR2: MNHEY and SVGAGI. V was shortened by 5 bases and J by 0 bases, with 11 bases between the two germline ends. The length of the CDR3 is 14 residues.

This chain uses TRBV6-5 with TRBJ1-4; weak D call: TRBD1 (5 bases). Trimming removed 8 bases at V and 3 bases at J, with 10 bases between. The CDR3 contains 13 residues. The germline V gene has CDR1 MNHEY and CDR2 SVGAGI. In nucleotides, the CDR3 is TGTGCCAGCGGAGGGGCCTCTAATGAAAAACTGTTTTTT. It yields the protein CASGGASNEKLFF.

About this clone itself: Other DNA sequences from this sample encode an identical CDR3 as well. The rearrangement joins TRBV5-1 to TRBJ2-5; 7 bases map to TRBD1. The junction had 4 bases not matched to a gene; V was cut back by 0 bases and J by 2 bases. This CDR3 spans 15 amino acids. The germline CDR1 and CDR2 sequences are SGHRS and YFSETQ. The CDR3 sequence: CASSLGDRFQETQYF. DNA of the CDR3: TGCGCCAGCAGCTTGGGGGACAGATTTCAAGAGACCCAGTACTTC.

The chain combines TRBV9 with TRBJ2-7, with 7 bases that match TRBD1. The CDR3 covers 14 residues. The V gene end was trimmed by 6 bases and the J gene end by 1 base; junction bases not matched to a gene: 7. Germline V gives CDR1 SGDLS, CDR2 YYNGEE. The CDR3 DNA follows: TGTGCCAGCAACCGGGACAGCAGTTCCTACGAGCAGTACTTC. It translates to CASNRDSSSYEQYF.

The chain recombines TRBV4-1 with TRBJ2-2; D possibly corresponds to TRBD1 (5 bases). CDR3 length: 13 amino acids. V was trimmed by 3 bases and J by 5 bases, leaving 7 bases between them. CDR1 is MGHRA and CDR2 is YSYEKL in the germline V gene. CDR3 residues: CASSQAGTGELFF. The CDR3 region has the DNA TGCGCCAGCAGCCAGGCAGGGACCGGGGAGCTGTTTTTT.

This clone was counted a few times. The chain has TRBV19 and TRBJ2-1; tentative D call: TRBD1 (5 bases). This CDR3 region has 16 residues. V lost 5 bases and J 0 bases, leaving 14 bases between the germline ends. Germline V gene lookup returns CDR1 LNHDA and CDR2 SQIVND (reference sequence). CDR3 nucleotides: TGTGCCAGTAGTCCACCGACAGCAACCTCCTACAATGAGCAGTTCTTC. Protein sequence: CASSPPTATSYNEQFF. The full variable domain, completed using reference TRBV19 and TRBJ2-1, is DGGITQSPKYLFRKEGQNVTLSCEQNLNHDAMYWYRQDPGQGLRLIYYSQIVNDFQKGDIAEGYSVSREKKESFPLTVTSAQKNPTAFYLCASSPPTATSYNEQFFGPGTRLTVL.

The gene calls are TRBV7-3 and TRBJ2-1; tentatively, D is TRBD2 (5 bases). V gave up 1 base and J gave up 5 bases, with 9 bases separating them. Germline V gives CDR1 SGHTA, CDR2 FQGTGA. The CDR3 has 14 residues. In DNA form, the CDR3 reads TGTGCCAGCAGCTTAAACGGGGTTGACAATGAGCAGTTCTTC. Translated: CASSLNGVDNEQFF.

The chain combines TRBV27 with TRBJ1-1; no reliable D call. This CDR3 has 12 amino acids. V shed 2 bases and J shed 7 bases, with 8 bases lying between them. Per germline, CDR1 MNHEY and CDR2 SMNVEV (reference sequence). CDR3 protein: CASSLVRGEAFF. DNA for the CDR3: TGTGCCAGCAGTTTAGTTCGGGGTGAAGCTTTCTTT.

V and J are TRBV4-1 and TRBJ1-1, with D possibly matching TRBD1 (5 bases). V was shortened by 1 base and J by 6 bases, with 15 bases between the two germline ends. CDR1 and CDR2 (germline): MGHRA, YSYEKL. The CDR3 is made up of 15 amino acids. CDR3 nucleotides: TGCGCCAGCAGCCAAGGAAAACAGGTCGGCGCTGAAGCTTTCTTT. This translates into CASSQGKQVGAEAFF.

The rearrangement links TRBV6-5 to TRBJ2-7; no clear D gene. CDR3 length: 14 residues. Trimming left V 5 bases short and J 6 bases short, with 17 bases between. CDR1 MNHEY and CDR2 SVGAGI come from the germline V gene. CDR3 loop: CASSPRSQYAEQYF. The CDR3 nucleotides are TGTGCCAGCAGTCCGCGGTCACAATACGCCGAGCAGTACTTC.

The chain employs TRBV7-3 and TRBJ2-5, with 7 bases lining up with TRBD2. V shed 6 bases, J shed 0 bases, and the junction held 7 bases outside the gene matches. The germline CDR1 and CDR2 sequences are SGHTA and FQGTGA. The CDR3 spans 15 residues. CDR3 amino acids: CASSSSGGYQETQYF. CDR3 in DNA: TGTGCCAGCAGTTCTTCCGGGGGGTACCAAGAGACCCAGTACTTC.

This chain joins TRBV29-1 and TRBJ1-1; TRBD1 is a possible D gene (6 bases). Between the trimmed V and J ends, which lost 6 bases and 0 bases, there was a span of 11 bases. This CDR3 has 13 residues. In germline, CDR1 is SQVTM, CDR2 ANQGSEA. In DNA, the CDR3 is TGCAGCGTCGGACAGTACCTGAACACTGAAGCTTTCTTT. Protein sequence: CSVGQYLNTEAFF.

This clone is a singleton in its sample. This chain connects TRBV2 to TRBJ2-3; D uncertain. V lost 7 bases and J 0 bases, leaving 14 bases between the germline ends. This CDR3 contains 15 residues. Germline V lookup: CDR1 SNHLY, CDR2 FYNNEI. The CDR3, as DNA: TGTGCCAGCACCTTCCCCACGGGTAGCACAGATACGCAGTATTTT. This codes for CASTFPTGSTDTQYF.

In DNA form, the CDR3 reads TGTGCCAGCAGCCAGATACAGAATTCCTACAATGAGCAGTTCTTC. Translation gives CASSQIQNSYNEQFF. The rearrangement uses TRBV4-2 and TRBJ2-1; D ambiguous. The CDR3 loop spans 15 amino acids. The V end was cut by 3 bases, the J end by 1 base, with 10 bases between. Germline lookup yields CDR1 LGHNA and CDR2 YNFKEQ.

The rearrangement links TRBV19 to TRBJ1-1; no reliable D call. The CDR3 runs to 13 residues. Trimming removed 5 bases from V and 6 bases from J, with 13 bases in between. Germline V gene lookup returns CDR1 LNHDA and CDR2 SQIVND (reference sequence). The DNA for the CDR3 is TGTGCCAGTAGTCCTTGGACCGGGGCTGAAGCTTTCTTT. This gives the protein CASSPWTGAEAFF.

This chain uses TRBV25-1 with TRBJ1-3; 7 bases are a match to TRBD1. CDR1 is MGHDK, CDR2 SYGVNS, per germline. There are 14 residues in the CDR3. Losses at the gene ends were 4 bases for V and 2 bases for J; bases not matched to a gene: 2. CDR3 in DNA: TGTGCCAGCAGTGTAACAGGGGCTGGAAACACCATATATTTT. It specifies CASSVTGAGNTIYF.

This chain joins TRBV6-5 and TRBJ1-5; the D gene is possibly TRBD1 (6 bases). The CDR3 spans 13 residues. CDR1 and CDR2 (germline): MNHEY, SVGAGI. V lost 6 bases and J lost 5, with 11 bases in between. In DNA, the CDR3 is TGTGCCAGCAGACCGGGGGGCCATCAGCCCCAGCATTTT. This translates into CASRPGGHQPQHF.

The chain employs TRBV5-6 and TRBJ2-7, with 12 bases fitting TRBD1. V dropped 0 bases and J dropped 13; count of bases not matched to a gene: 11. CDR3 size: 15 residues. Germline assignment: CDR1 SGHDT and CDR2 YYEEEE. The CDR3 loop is CASSLVGGQGAFVYF. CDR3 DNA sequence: TGTGCCAGCAGCTTGGTTGGGGGACAGGGGGCGTTTGTTTACTTC. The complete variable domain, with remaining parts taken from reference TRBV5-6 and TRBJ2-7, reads DAGVTQSPTHLIKTRGQQVTLRCSPKSGHDTVSWYQQALGQGPQFIFQYYEEEERQRGNFPDRFSGHQFPNYSSELNVNALLLGDSALYLCASSLVGGQGAFVYFGPGTRLTVT.

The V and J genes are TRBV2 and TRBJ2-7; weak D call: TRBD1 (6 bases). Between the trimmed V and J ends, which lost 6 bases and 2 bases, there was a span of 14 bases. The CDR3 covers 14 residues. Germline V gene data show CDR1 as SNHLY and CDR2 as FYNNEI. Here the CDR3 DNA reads TGTGCCAGCAGGGACAGTCCTACAACCTACGAGCAGTACTTC. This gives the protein CASRDSPTTYEQYF. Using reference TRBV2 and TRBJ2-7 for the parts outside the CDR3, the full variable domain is EPEVTQTPSHQVTQMGQEVILRCVPISNHLYFYWYRQILGQKVEFLVSFYNNEISEKSEIFDDQFSVERPDGSNFTLKIRSTKLEDSAMYFCASRDSPTTYEQYFGPGTRLTVT.

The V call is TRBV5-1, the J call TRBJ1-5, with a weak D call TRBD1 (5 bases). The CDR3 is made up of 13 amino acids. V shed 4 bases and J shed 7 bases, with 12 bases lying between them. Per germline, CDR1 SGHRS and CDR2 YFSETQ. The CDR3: CASSPGGNQPQHF. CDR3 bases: TGCGCCAGCAGCCCGGGGGGGAACCAGCCCCAGCATTTT.

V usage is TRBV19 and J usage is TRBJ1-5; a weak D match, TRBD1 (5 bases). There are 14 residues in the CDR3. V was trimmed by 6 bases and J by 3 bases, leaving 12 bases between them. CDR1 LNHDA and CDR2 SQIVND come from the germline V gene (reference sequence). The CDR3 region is CASRTRGNNQPQHF. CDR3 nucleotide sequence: TGTGCCAGTAGGACTCGGGGGAACAATCAGCCCCAGCATTTT.

The CDR3 DNA is TGCGCCAGCAGCCAAGAGAGAGGGCCGAATCAGCCCCAGCATTTT. Its translation: CASSQERGPNQPQHF. V is TRBV4-1 and J is TRBJ1-5; D is unclear. Trimming stripped 0 bases from V and 4 bases from J, with 10 bases between. CDR1 is MGHRA and CDR2 is YSYEKL in the germline V gene. CDR3 length: 15 residues.

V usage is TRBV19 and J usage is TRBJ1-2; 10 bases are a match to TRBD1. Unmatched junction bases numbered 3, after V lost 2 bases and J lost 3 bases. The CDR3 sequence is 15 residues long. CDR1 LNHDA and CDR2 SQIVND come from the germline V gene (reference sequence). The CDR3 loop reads CASSISGTGDYGYTF. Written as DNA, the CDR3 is TGTGCCAGTAGTATAAGCGGGACAGGGGACTATGGCTACACCTTC.

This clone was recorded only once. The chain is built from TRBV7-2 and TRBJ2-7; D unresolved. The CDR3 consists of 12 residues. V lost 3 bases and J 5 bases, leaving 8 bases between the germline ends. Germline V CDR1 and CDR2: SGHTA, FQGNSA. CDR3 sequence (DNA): TGTGCCAGCAGCTTTAGTAGCAACGAGCAGTACTTC. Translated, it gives CASSFSSNEQYF. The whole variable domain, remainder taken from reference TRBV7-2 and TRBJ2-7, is GAGVSQSPSNKVTEKGKDVELRCDPISGHTALYWYRQSLGQGLEFLIYFQGNSAPDKSGLPSDRFSAERTGGSVSTLTIQRTQQEDSAVYLCASSFSSNEQYFGPGTRLTVT.

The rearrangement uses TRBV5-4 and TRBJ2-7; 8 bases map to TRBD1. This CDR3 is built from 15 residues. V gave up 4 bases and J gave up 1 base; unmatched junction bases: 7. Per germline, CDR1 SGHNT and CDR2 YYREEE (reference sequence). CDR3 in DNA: TGTGCCAGCAGCGGCCGGACAGGGCCTTCCTACGAGCAGTACTTC. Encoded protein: CASSGRTGPSYEQYF.

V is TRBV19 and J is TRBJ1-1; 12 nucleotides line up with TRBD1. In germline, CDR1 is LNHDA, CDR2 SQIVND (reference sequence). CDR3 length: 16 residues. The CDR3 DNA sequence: TGTGCATGCAAGGGACAGGGGGCGCGGGCGAACACTGAAGCTTTCTTT. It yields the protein CACKGQGARANTEAFF.

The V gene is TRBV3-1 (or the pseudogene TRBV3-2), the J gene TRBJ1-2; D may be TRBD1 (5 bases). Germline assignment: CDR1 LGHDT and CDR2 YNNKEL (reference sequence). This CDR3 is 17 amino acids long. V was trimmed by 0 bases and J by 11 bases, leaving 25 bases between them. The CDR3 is CASSQDPLRASTKSYTF. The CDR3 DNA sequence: TGTGCCAGCAGCCAAGATCCCCTCAGGGCCTCGACCAAAAGTTACACCTTC.